This TCR beta chain was identified during a study of T cell repertoires in cytomegalovirus infection. For the study at large: Recently described HLA-C-restricted plus well-studied HLA-B-restricted CMV epitopes were used. It can be stated that public TCR beta signatures indicated CMV infection as well as a matching HLA type.

Comments on this clonotype: Its specificity is unknown.

Germline V gene data show CDR1 as LNHNV and CDR2 as YYDKDF (reference sequence). The CDR3 is 17 amino acids. Trimming took 1 base from V and 2 from J, leaving 15 bases between them. TCRdb analysed the reads with MiXCR anew, one entry per CDR3 protein. Of approximately 1,000,000 distinct CDR3 sequences listed, more than 25% were seen once; the top ten hold roughly an eighth. Sequencing used cultured CD8+ T cells from PBMCs, obtained from culture after CMV antigen stimulation. J is TRBJ2-1 and V is TRBV15; a weak D match, TRBD2 (6 bases). This receptor was obtained from a human donor in good health (CMV status not recorded). Some clones in this sample may be carry-over from other donors' samples. The CDR3 bases are TGTGCCACCAGCAGAGGATTCCGGGACTCTACCTACAATGAGCAGTTCTTC. Amino acids: CATSRGFRDSTYNEQFF. The full variable domain, completed using reference TRBV15 and TRBJ2-1, is DAMVIQNPRYQVTQFGKPVTLSCSQTLNHNVMYWYQQKSSQAPKLLFHYYDKDFNNEADTPDNFQSRRPNTSFCFLDIRSPGLGDTAMYLCATSRGFRDSTYNEQFFGPGTRLTVL.